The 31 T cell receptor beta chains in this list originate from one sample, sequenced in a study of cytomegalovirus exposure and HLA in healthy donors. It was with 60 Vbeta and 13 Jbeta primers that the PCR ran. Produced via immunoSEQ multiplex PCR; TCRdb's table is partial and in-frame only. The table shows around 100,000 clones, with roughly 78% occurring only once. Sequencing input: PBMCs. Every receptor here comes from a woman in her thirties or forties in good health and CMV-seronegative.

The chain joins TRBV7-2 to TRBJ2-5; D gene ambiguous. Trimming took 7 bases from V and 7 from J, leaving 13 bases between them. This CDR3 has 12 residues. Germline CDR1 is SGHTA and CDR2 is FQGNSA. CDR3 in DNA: TGTGCCAGCAACTCGAATCTAGGGACCCAGTACTTC. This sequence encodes CASNSNLGTQYF. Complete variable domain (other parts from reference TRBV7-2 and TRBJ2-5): GAGVSQSPSNKVTEKGKDVELRCDPISGHTALYWYRQSLGQGLEFLIYFQGNSAPDKSGLPSDRFSAERTGGSVSTLTIQRTQQEDSAVYLCASNSNLGTQYFGPGTRLLVL.

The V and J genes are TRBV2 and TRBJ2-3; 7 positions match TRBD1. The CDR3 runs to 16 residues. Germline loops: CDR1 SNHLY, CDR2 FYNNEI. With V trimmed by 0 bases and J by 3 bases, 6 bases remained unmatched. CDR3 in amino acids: CASSEAGGALTDTQYF. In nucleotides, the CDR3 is TGTGCCAGCAGTGAAGCAGGGGGCGCGTTAACAGATACGCAGTATTTT. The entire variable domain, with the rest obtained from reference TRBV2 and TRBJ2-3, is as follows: EPEVTQTPSHQVTQMGQEVILRCVPISNHLYFYWYRQILGQKVEFLVSFYNNEISEKSEIFDDQFSVERPDGSNFTLKIRSTKLEDSAMYFCASSEAGGALTDTQYFGPGTRLTVL.

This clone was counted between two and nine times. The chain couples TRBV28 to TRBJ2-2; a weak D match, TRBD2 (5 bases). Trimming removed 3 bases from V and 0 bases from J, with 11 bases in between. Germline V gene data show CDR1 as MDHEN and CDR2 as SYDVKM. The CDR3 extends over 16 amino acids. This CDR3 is CASSFSGLSNTGELFF. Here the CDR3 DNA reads TGTGCCAGCAGTTTTTCGGGATTATCGAACACCGGGGAGCTGTTTTTT. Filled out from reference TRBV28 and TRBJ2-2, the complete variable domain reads DVKVTQSSRYLVKRTGEKVFLECVQDMDHENMFWYRQDPGLGLRLIYFSYDVKMKEKGDIPEGYSVSREKKERFSLILESASTNQTSMYLCASSFSGLSNTGELFFGEGSRLTVL.

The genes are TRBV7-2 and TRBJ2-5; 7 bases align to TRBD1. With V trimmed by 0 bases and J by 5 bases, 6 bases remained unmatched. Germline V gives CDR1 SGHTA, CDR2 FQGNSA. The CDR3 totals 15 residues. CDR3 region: CASSLASAGGETQYF. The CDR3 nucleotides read TGTGCCAGCAGCTTAGCGTCGGCAGGGGGTGAGACCCAGTACTTC.

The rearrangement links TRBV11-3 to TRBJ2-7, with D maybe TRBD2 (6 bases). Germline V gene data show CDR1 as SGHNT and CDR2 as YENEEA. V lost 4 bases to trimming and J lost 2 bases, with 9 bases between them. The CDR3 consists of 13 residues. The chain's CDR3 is CASSSGRAYEQYF. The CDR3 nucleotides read TGTGCCAGCAGCTCCGGGAGAGCCTACGAGCAGTACTTC.

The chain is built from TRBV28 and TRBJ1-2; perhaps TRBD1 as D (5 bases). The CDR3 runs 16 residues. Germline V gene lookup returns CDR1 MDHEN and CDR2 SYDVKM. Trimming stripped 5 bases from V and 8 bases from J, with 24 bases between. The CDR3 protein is CASSPGDSITSWGYTF. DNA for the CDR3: TGTGCCAGCAGTCCCGGGGACTCAATTACCTCCTGGGGCTACACCTTC.

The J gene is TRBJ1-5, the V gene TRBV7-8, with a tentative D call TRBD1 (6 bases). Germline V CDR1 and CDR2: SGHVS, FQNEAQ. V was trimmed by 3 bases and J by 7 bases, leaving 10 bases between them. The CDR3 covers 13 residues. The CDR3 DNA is TGTGCCAGCAGCTTGACAGGAGGACAGCCCCAGCATTTT. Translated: CASSLTGGQPQHF.

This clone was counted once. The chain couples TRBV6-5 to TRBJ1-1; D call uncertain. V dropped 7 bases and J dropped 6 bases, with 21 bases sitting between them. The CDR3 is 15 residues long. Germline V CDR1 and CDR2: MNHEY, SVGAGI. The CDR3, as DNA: TGTGCCAGCACCCTCGAGAGTGGCACAGTGGCTGAAGCTTTCTTT. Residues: CASTLESGTVAEAFF.

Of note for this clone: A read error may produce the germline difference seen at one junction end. The CDR3 sequence is CASSSAPGTEAFF. CDR3 DNA sequence: TGTGCTAGCAGCTCGGCCCCGGGCACTGAAGCTTTCTTT. The V and J genes are TRBV7-7 and TRBJ1-1; D uncertain. This CDR3 has 13 amino acids. Looked up from germline, CDR1 is SSHAT and CDR2 is FNYEAQ (reference sequence).

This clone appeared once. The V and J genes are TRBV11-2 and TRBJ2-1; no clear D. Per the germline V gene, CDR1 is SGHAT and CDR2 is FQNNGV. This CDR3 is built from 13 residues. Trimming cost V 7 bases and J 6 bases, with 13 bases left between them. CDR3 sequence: CASTAESGNEQFF. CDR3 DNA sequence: TGTGCCAGCACCGCCGAGTCGGGCAATGAGCAGTTCTTC.

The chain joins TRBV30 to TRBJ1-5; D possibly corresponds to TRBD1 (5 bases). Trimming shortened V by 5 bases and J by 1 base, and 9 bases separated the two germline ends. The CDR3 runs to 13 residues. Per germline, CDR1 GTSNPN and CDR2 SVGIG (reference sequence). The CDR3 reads CAWGSGSNQPQHF. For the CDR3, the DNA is TGTGCCTGGGGCTCAGGGAGCAATCAGCCCCAGCATTTT.

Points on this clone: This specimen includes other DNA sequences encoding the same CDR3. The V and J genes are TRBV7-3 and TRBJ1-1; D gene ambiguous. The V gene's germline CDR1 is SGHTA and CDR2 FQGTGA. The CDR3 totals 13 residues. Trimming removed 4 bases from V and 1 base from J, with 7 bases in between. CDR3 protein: CASSSSGNTEAFF. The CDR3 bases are TGTGCCAGCAGCTCCAGTGGGAACACTGAAGCTTTCTTT.

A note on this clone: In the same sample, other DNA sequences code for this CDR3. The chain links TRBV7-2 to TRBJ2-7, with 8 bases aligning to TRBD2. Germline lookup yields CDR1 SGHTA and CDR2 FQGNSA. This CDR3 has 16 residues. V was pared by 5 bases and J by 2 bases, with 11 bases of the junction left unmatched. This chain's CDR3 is CASSLGLAGGPYEQYF. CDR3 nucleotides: TGTGCCAGCAGCCTAGGCCTGGCGGGGGGCCCCTACGAGCAGTACTTC.

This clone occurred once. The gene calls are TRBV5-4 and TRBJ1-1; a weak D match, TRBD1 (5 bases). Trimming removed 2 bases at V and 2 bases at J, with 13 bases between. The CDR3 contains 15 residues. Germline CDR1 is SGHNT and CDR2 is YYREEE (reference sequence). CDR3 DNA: TGTGCCAGCAGCTTTTCATGGACAATCAACACTGAAGCTTTCTTT. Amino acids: CASSFSWTINTEAFF. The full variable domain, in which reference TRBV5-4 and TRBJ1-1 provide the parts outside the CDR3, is ETGVTQSPTHLIKTRGQQVTLRCSSQSGHNTVSWYQQALGQGPQFIFQYYREEENGRGNFPPRFSGLQFPNYSSELNVNALELDDSALYLCASSFSWTINTEAFFGQGTRLTVV.

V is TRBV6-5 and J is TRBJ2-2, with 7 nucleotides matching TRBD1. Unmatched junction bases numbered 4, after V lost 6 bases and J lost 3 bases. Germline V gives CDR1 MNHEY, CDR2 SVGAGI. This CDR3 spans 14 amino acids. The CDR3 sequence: CASREGAYTGELFF. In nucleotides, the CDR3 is TGTGCCAGCAGAGAGGGGGCTTACACCGGGGAGCTGTTTTTT.

In DNA form, the CDR3 reads TGTGCCAGCAGTTTAACCCCTGGGGGGAGCTACGAGCAGTACTTC. This codes for CASSLTPGGSYEQYF. The rearrangement links TRBV27 to TRBJ2-7; tentatively, D is TRBD2 (6 bases). Trimming left V 2 bases short and J 3 bases short, with 14 bases between. Germline-derived CDR1 and CDR2 are MNHEY and SMNVEV (reference sequence). The CDR3 is made up of 15 amino acids.

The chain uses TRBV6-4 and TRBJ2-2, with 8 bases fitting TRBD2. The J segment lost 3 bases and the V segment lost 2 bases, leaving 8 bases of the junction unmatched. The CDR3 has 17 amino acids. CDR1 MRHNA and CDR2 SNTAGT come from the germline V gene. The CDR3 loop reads CASSDRNLAGYTGELFF. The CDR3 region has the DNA TGTGCCAGCAGTGACAGGAACTTAGCGGGATACACCGGGGAGCTGTTTTTT.

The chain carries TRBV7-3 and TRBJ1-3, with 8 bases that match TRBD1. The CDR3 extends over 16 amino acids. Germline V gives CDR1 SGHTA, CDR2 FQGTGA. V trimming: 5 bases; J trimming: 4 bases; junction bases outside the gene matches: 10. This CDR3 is CASSPDPGGYGNTIYF. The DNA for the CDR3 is TGTGCCAGCAGCCCTGACCCAGGGGGCTACGGAAACACCATATATTTT. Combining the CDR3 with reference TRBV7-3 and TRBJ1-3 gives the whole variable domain GAGVSQTPSNKVTEKGKYVELRCDPISGHTALYWYRQSLGQGPEFLIYFQGTGAADDSGLPNDRFFAVRPEGSVSTLKIQRTERGDSAVYLCASSPDPGGYGNTIYFGEGSWLTVV.

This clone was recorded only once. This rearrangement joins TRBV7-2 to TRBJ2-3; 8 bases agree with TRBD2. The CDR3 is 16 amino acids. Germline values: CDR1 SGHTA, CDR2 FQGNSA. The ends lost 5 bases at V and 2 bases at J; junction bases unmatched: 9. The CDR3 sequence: CASSAAGTRNTDTQYF. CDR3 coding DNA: TGTGCCAGCAGCGCCGCCGGGACTAGAAACACAGATACGCAGTATTTT.

CDR3 DNA sequence: TGTGCCAGCAGCCCCCCCGGGACAGTCCAAGAGACCCAGTACTTC. Its translation: CASSPPGTVQETQYF. This sequence joins TRBV14 and TRBJ2-5; TRBD1 aligns across 7 bases. CDR1 SGHDN and CDR2 FVKESK come from the germline V gene. V lost 4 bases and J lost 1; bases outside the gene matches: 6. The CDR3 length is 15 residues.

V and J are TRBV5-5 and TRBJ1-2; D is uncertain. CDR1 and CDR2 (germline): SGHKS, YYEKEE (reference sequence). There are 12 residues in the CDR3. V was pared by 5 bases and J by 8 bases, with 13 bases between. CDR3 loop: CASRPTNRGYTF. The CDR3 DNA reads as TGTGCCAGCAGACCTACGAACCGGGGCTACACCTTC.

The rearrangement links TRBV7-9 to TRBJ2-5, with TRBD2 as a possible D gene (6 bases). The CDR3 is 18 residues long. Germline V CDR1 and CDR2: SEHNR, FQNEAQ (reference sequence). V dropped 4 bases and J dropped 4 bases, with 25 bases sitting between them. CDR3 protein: CASSWSGGSGLTGETQYF. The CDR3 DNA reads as TGTGCCAGCAGCTGGTCTGGGGGGAGTGGTTTGACGGGAGAGACCCAGTACTTC. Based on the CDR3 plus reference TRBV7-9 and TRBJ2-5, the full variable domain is DTGVSQNPRHKITKRGQNVTFRCDPISEHNRLYWYRQTLGQGPEFLTYFQNEAQLEKSRLLSDRFSAERPKGSFSTLEIQRTEQGDSAMYLCASSWSGGSGLTGETQYFGPGTRLLVL.

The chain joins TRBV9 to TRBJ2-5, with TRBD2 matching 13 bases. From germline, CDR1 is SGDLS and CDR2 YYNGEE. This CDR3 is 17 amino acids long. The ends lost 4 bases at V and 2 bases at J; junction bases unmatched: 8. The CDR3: CASSPHSGLAGQETQYF. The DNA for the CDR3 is TGTGCCAGCAGCCCGCACTCGGGACTAGCGGGACAAGAGACCCAGTACTTC. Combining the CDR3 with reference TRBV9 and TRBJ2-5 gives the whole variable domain DSGVTQTPKHLITATGQRVTLRCSPRSGDLSVYWYQQSLDQGLQFLIQYYNGEERAKGNILERFSAQQFPDLHSELNLSSLELGDSALYFCASSPHSGLAGQETQYFGPGTRLLVL.

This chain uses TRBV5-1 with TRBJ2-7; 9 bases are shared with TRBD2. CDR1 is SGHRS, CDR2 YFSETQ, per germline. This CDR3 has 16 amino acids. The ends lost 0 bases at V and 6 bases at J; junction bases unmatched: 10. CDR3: CASSLGGAGGPAEQYF. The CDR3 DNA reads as TGCGCCAGCAGCTTGGGGGGCGCGGGAGGGCCTGCCGAGCAGTACTTC.

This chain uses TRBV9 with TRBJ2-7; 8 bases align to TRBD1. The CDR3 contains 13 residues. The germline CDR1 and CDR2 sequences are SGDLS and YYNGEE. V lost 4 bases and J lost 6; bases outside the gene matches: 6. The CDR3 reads CASSPGQGGEQYF. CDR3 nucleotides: TGTGCCAGCAGCCCTGGACAGGGTGGCGAGCAGTACTTC. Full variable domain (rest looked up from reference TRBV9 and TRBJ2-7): DSGVTQTPKHLITATGQRVTLRCSPRSGDLSVYWYQQSLDQGLQFLIQYYNGEERAKGNILERFSAQQFPDLHSELNLSSLELGDSALYFCASSPGQGGEQYFGPGTRLTVT.

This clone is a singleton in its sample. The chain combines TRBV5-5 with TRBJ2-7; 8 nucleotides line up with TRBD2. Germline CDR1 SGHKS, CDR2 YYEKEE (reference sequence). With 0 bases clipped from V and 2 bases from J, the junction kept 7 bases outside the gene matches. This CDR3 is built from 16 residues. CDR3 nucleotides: TGTGCCAGCAGCTTGGACCCCCTGCGGGGGGCCTACGAGCAGTACTTC. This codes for CASSLDPLRGAYEQYF.

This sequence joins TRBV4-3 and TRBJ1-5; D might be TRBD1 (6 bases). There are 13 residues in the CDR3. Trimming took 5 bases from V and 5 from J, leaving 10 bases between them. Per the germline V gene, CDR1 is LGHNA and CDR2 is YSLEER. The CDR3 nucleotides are TGCGCCAGCAGCGAATGGACAGATCAGCCCCAGCATTTT. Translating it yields CASSEWTDQPQHF.

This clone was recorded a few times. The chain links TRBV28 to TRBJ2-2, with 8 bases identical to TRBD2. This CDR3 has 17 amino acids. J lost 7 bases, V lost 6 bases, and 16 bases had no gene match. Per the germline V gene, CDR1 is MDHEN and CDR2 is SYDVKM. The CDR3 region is CASSQIRRAGEVGELFF. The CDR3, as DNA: TGTGCCAGCAGCCAAATACGGAGAGCGGGAGAGGTCGGGGAGCTGTTTTTT.

The CDR3 region is CASSLMVVGGTYEQYF. The CDR3 region has the DNA TGTGCCAGCAGCCTTATGGTTGTGGGAGGCACCTACGAGCAGTACTTC. The genes are TRBV28 and TRBJ2-7; possibly TRBD2 for D (6 bases). There are 16 residues in the CDR3. CDR1 is MDHEN and CDR2 is SYDVKM in the germline V gene. V gave up 6 bases and J gave up 2 bases, with 20 bases separating them. The complete variable domain, with remaining parts taken from reference TRBV28 and TRBJ2-7, reads DVKVTQSSRYLVKRTGEKVFLECVQDMDHENMFWYRQDPGLGLRLIYFSYDVKMKEKGDIPEGYSVSREKKERFSLILESASTNQTSMYLCASSLMVVGGTYEQYFGPGTRLTVT.

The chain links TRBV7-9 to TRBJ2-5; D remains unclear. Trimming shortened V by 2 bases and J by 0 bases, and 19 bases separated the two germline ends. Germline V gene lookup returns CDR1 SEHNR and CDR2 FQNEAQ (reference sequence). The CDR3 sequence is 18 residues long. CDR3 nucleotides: TGTGCCAGCAGCTTAATAGCAACCAGCGACCGATACCAAGAGACCCAGTACTTC. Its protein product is CASSLIATSDRYQETQYF.

This CDR3 is CASASQGALYEQYF. CDR3 sequence (DNA): TGTGCCAGCGCCTCCCAGGGGGCTCTATACGAGCAGTACTTC. This chain links TRBV27 with TRBJ2-7; 8 bases agree with TRBD1. V lost 8 bases to trimming and J lost 4 bases; unmatched junction nucleotides: 10. This CDR3 contains 14 residues. The V gene's germline CDR1 is MNHEY and CDR2 SMNVEV (reference sequence).